This is a list of T cell receptor beta chains from one sample in a study of cytomegalovirus exposure and HLA in healthy donors. Generated by immunoSEQ multiplex PCR, the TCRdb table keeps only in-frame clones and is missing some. The table lists about 200,000 clones, 75% to 85% of them singletons. Source material: PBMCs. These receptors were taken from a male donor in good health and CMV-seropositive. Both conserved end residues are part of each CDR3. A D gene is named only where the DNA matches it firmly. Clone size is shown for a subset of rows, as once, few, many or a class of expanded clone.

d_call: -
j_call: TRBJ2-3
clone_size: -
v_call: TRBV7-2
cdr3_nt: TGTGCCAGCAGCCATGGCCCCGCGGCTACGCAGTATTTT
cdr3_aa: CASSHGPAATQYF

d_call: -
j_call: TRBJ1-6
clone_size: -
v_call: TRBV7-8
cdr3_nt: TGTGCCAGCAGCCCCGCGGGGGTATTTTCACCCCTCCACTTT
cdr3_aa: CASSPAGVFSPLHF

d_call: -
j_call: TRBJ1-1
clone_size: few
v_call: TRBV15
cdr3_nt: TGTGCCACCAGAGATCATGGCAGGGCTAAGGCCACTGAAGCTTTCTTT
cdr3_aa: CATRDHGRAKATEAFF

d_call: -
j_call: TRBJ2-7
clone_size: few
v_call: TRBV19
cdr3_nt: TGTGCCAGTAGCCCTCTCCGGGGACTGAGCTCCTACGAGCAGTACTTC
cdr3_aa: CASSPLRGLSSYEQYF

d_call: -
j_call: TRBJ1-6
clone_size: once
v_call: TRBV6-5
cdr3_nt: TGTGCCAGCAGTTGGGGCGGAGATTCACCCCTCCACTTT
cdr3_aa: CASSWGGDSPLHF

d_call: -
j_call: TRBJ1-5
clone_size: -
v_call: TRBV19
cdr3_nt: TGTGCCAGTAGTATTTTAGGGGATCAGCCCCAGCATTTT
cdr3_aa: CASSILGDQPQHF

d_call: TRBD1
j_call: TRBJ2-3
clone_size: -
v_call: TRBV7-9
cdr3_nt: TGTGCCAGCAGCTTAGGGGACAGGGACACAGATACGCAGTATTTT
cdr3_aa: CASSLGDRDTDTQYF

d_call: TRBD1
j_call: TRBJ1-6
clone_size: -
v_call: TRBV6-1
cdr3_nt: TGTGCCAGCAGTCGACAGGGCGGGAATTCACCCCTCCACTTT
cdr3_aa: CASSRQGGNSPLHF

d_call: TRBD1
j_call: TRBJ2-2
clone_size: few
v_call: TRBV12-5
cdr3_nt: TGTGCTAGTGGTTTGCGGACAGGGGGCTACACCGGGGAGCTGTTTTTT
cdr3_aa: CASGLRTGGYTGELFF

d_call: TRBD2
j_call: TRBJ2-1
clone_size: few
v_call: TRBV6-5
cdr3_nt: TGTGCCAGCAGCCCGGGACTAGCGGCTTACAATGAGCAGTTCTTC
cdr3_aa: CASSPGLAAYNEQFF

d_call: -
j_call: TRBJ2-7
clone_size: -
v_call: TRBV10-2
cdr3_nt: TGCGCCAGCCGACAGAACTACGAGCAGTACTTC
cdr3_aa: CASRQNYEQYF

d_call: -
j_call: TRBJ2-7
clone_size: -
v_call: TRBV7-9
cdr3_nt: TGTGCCAGCAGTCAGGGCTCGACCTCCTACGAGCAGTACTTC
cdr3_aa: CASSQGSTSYEQYF

d_call: TRBD1
j_call: TRBJ1-2
clone_size: few
v_call: TRBV7-2
cdr3_nt: TGTGCCAGCAGCGAACAGGGGACGTATGGCTACACCTTC
cdr3_aa: CASSEQGTYGYTF

d_call: -
j_call: TRBJ2-4
clone_size: -
v_call: TRBV11-1
cdr3_nt: TGTGCCAGCAGCTTAGACGGGGCCAAAAACATTCAGTACTTC
cdr3_aa: CASSLDGAKNIQYF

d_call: TRBD1
j_call: TRBJ1-5
clone_size: -
v_call: TRBV6-6
cdr3_nt: TGTGCCAGCAGTTCGGGTATTCAACAGGGGAGTCAGCCCCAGCATTTT
cdr3_aa: CASSSGIQQGSQPQHF

d_call: -
j_call: TRBJ1-5
clone_size: -
v_call: TRBV5-4
cdr3_nt: TGTGCCAGCAGCTTGGAGTCAGGGCCTAATCAGCCCCAGCATTTT
cdr3_aa: CASSLESGPNQPQHF

d_call: -
j_call: TRBJ2-1
clone_size: -
v_call: TRBV9
cdr3_nt: TGTGCCCGCCACCCCGTCACGGGGTTCGGAGAGAGGGAGCAGTTCTTC
cdr3_aa: CARHPVTGFGEREQFF

d_call: TRBD1
j_call: TRBJ1-1
clone_size: once
v_call: TRBV5-8
cdr3_nt: TGTGCCAGCAGCTTGAGGAGGACAGGGGGGAACACTGAAGCTTTCTTT
cdr3_aa: CASSLRRTGGNTEAFF

d_call: -
j_call: TRBJ2-5
clone_size: -
v_call: TRBV19
cdr3_nt: TGTGCCAGTAGTACGGGTGGGGAGACCCAGTACTTC
cdr3_aa: CASSTGGETQYF

d_call: -
j_call: TRBJ1-5
clone_size: -
v_call: TRBV7-2
cdr3_nt: TGTGCCAGCAGCGGGGGGGGCAGGTTGAGCAATCAGCCCCAGCATTTT
cdr3_aa: CASSGGGRLSNQPQHF

d_call: TRBD2
j_call: TRBJ2-7
clone_size: -
v_call: TRBV7-2
cdr3_nt: TGTGCCAGCAGCTTAGTAGCTAGCGGAGCGGGAGAGCAGTACTTC
cdr3_aa: CASSLVASGAGEQYF

d_call: -
j_call: TRBJ2-1
clone_size: -
v_call: TRBV7-6
cdr3_nt: TGTGCCAGCAGCCAGCCGGGGATAACTAACAATGAGCAGTTCTTC
cdr3_aa: CASSQPGITNNEQFF